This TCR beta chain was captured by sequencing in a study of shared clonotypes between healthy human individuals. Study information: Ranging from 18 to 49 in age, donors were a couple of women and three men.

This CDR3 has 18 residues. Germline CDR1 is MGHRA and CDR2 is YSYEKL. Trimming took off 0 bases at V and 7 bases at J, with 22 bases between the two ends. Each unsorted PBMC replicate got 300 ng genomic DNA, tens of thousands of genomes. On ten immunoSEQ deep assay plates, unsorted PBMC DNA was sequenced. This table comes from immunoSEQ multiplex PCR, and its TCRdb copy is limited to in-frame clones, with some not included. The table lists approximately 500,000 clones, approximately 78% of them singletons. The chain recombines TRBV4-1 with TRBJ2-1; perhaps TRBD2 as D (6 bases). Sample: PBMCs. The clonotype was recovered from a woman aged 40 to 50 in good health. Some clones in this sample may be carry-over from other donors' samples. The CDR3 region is CASSQDTLHRGLGNEQFF. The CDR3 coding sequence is TGCGCCAGCAGCCAAGACACGCTTCACCGGGGACTCGGGAATGAGCAGTTCTTC.